Following are 9 T cell receptor beta chains from one sample sequenced in a study of cytomegalovirus exposure and HLA in healthy donors. With 60 Vbeta and 13 Jbeta primers, the PCR was carried out. Libraries were prepared by immunoSEQ multiplex PCR; TCRdb keeps only in-frame clonotypes and omits some of them. The table lists 120,000 or so clones, 70% to 90% of them singletons. Sequencing was done on a sample of PBMCs. The origin of the receptors is a man aged 35 to 55 in good health and CMV-seronegative.

The CDR3 nucleotides are TGTGCCGGATCACAGGGTTATGGCTACACCTTC. The encoded protein is CAGSQGYGYTF. This chain connects TRBV28 to TRBJ1-2, with D possibly being TRBD1 (6 bases). CDR1 is MDHEN and CDR2 is SYDVKM in the germline V gene. V dropped 11 bases and J dropped 5 bases, with 12 bases sitting between them. CDR3 length: 11 amino acids.

The gene calls are TRBV5-4 and TRBJ2-6; D remains unclear. Trimming pared 1 base from V and 0 bases from J, leaving 11 bases between. The germline V gene has CDR1 SGHNT and CDR2 YYREEE (reference sequence). The CDR3 is made up of 17 amino acids. The CDR3 DNA sequence: TGTGCCAGCAGCTTGACAGTTTCCAGCTCTGGGGCCAACGTCCTGACTTTC. This gives the protein CASSLTVSSSGANVLTF.

DNA of the CDR3: TGTGCCAGTCAGGGGGGTCTCACTAACTATGGCTACACCTTC. It is translated as CASQGGLTNYGYTF. The chain carries TRBV7-2 and TRBJ1-2; 7 bases agree with TRBD1. The CDR3 consists of 14 residues. The germline V gene has CDR1 SGHTA and CDR2 FQGNSA. V gave up 9 bases and J gave up 0 bases; unmatched junction bases: 7.

This clone was counted a single time. This chain connects TRBV30 to TRBJ1-6; 10 bases agree with TRBD1. After removal of 1 base from V and 8 bases from J, the junction contained 5 bases not matched to a gene. CDR1 is GTSNPN and CDR2 is SVGIG in the germline V gene (reference sequence). The CDR3 consists of 15 residues. The CDR3 region is CAWSGEGQGYSPLHF. The CDR3 nucleotides read TGTGCCTGGAGTGGAGAGGGACAGGGGTATTCACCCCTCCACTTT.

On this clone: At one boundary the junction diverges from the germline segment, which might be a read error. The chain is built from TRBV2 and TRBJ1-1, with 7 bases identical to TRBD1. Germline assignment: CDR1 SNHLY and CDR2 FYNNEI. This CDR3 is built from 14 residues. The CDR3 protein is CASSRDRVKTEAFF. In DNA, the CDR3 is TGTGCCAGCAGTCGTGACAGGGTGAAAACTGAAGCTTTCTTT.

This clone occurred once. The chain recombines TRBV30 with TRBJ2-5; TRBD1 agrees at 10 bases. The DNA end is a closer match to TRBJ2-7, so the J assignment may be wrong. Germline V gene lookup returns CDR1 GTSNPN and CDR2 SVGIG (reference sequence). The CDR3 is made up of 14 amino acids. Written as DNA, the CDR3 is TGTGCCTGGGGGACAGGGGTCGAATCCTACGAGCAGTACTTC. This codes for CAWGTGVESYEQYF.

CDR3 region: CATSRGFRGEAFF. The CDR3 bases are TGTGCCACCAGCAGAGGGTTCAGGGGAGAAGCTTTCTTT. The chain uses TRBV15 and TRBJ1-1; weak D call: TRBD1 (6 bases). This CDR3 spans 13 amino acids. CDR1 is LNHNV, CDR2 YYDKDF, per germline (reference sequence). V was trimmed by 1 base and J by 8 bases, leaving 11 bases between them. Complete variable domain (other parts from reference TRBV15 and TRBJ1-1): DAMVIQNPRYQVTQFGKPVTLSCSQTLNHNVMYWYQQKSSQAPKLLFHYYDKDFNNEADTPDNFQSRRPNTSFCFLDIRSPGLGDTAMYLCATSRGFRGEAFFGQGTRLTVV.

The rearrangement joins TRBV27 to TRBJ2-7; 7 nucleotides line up with TRBD1. The trim removed 5 bases at V and 1 base at J, leaving 11 bases unmatched. Germline CDR1 MNHEY, CDR2 SMNVEV (reference sequence). The CDR3 is 16 residues long. The chain's CDR3 is CASSTPTGLESYEQYF. In DNA, the CDR3 is TGTGCCAGCAGTACCCCGACAGGGTTGGAATCCTACGAGCAGTACTTC.

CDR3 nucleotides: TGTGCCAGCGCCCCCCCAGGGAGGGACGAGCAGTACTTC. Its translation: CASAPPGRDEQYF. The chain combines TRBV18 with TRBJ2-7; TRBD2 aligns across 7 bases. Germline CDR1 KGHSH, CDR2 LQKENI. The CDR3 loop spans 13 amino acids. The junction had 9 bases not matched to a gene; V was cut back by 8 bases and J by 5 bases.